The rows below give T cell receptor beta chains drawn from one sample of a study of post-analysis software for immune sequencing data. TCRdb passed the PCR reads through MiXCR, listing each CDR3 protein once. The sample holds 750,000 to 900,000 distinct CDR3 sequences, more than 45% seen once. The sequenced material came from blood. These receptors were taken from a girl aged 5 to 17 with multiple sclerosis. Both conserved end residues are part of each CDR3. A D gene is named only where the DNA matches it firmly. Clone size is shown for a subset of rows, as once, few, many or a class of expanded clone.

.	TRBD2	TRBJ2-1	TRBV20-1	TGCAGTGCTATGGCGGGAGGGAAGGGTGAGCAGTTCTTC	CSAMAGGKGEQFF
.	.	TRBJ2-7	TRBV7-9	TGTGCCAGCAGCTTATTGTCCGGCTACGAGCAGTACTTC	CASSLLSGYEQYF
many	.	TRBJ2-6	TRBV20-1	TGCAGTGCTAGTTCTGGGGCCAACGTCCTGACTTTC	CSASSGANVLTF
.	.	TRBJ2-3	TRBV5-5	TGTGCCAGCAGCAGAAGGGACTTTGATACGCAGTATTTT	CASSRRDFDTQYF
few	.	TRBJ1-2	TRBV20-1	TGCAGTGCTACCCCAACGCAGGGTGCGGGTGGCTACACCTTC	CSATPTQGAGGYTF
.	TRBD2	TRBJ2-1	TRBV20-1	TGCAGTGCTGAAAGCGGGAGGTCGATCAATGAGCAGTTCTTC	CSAESGRSINEQFF
.	.	TRBJ2-1	TRBV7-2	TGTGCCAGCAGCTCCCCGTCAGGGACCACACACAATGAGCAGTTCTTC	CASSSPSGTTHNEQFF
.	TRBD1	TRBJ1-2	TRBV24-1	TGTGCCACCAGTGATCCGTACAGGGGTAGCTACACCTTC	CATSDPYRGSYTF
few	.	TRBJ2-7	TRBV12-3/TRBV12-4	TGTGCCAGCAGTTTTGGGACCCTTGCCAACGAGCAGTACTTC	CASSFGTLANEQYF
few	TRBD2	TRBJ2-7	TRBV7-3	TGTGCCAGCAGCCCGGGACTAGCGGGAGTCCACGAGCAGTACTTC	CASSPGLAGVHEQYF
.	.	TRBJ2-2	TRBV5-1	TGCGCCAGCAGCTTGGCCGGCGGAGGGGTGAACACCGGGGAGCTGTTTTTT	CASSLAGGGVNTGELFF
.	TRBD1	TRBJ2-7	TRBV9	TGTGCCAGCAGCTTCCGGGACAGAGACTACGAGCAGTACTTC	CASSFRDRDYEQYF
.	.	TRBJ2-7	TRBV12-3/TRBV12-4	TGTGCCAGCAGCCCAGGGCGGTCCGAGCAGTACTTC	CASSPGRSEQYF
.	.	TRBJ1-1	TRBV6-6	TGTGCCAACTTCTACGAACCAGCTTTCTTT	CANFYEPAFF
.	TRBD2	TRBJ2-7	TRBV27	TGTGCCAGCAGTTTACTGCCACTAGCGGAGCTTTACGAGCAGTACTTC	CASSLLPLAELYEQYF
.	.	TRBJ2-3	TRBV21-1	TGTGCCAGCATTGGGACTAGCGGGGCGTCAGATACGCAGTATTTT	CASIGTSGASDTQYF
.	.	TRBJ1-4	TRBV15	TGTGCCACCCGACAGGACGGCGGTGGGCCTAATGAAAAACTGTTTTTT	CATRQDGGGPNEKLFF
few	.	TRBJ1-1	TRBV28	TGTGCCAGCAGTTTACGGACCGCTGAAGCTTTCTTT	CASSLRTAEAFF
.	TRBD2	TRBJ2-5	TRBV20-1	TGCAGTGCTAGCTTCCTAGCGGGAGACGGGGAGACCCAGTACTTC	CSASFLAGDGETQYF
few	TRBD1	TRBJ1-2	TRBV27	TGTGCCAGCAGTTCCGACAGGGGGGGATACTATGGCTACACCTTC	CASSSDRGGYYGYTF
few	.	TRBJ2-7	TRBV12-3/TRBV12-4	TGTGCCAGCAGTTTCGGGGGTTGGGGGGCTTACGAGCAGTACTTC	CASSFGGWGAYEQYF
.	.	TRBJ2-7	TRBV29-1	TGCAGCGTTGCCAGGGGAGGCGAGCAGTACTTC	CSVARGGEQYF
.	TRBD2	TRBJ2-1	TRBV29-1	TGCAGCGTTGAACCTAGCGGGAGTGAGGAGCAGTTCTTC	CSVEPSGSEEQFF
.	.	TRBJ2-7	TRBV7-9	TGTGCCAGCAGCTTAGGTCGGGACCACGAGCAGTACTTC	CASSLGRDHEQYF
.	.	TRBJ2-1	TRBV27	TGTGCCAGCAGTCAAGGACAGTTTAGGCCCTGGGGGCAGTTCTTC	CASSQGQFRPWGQFF